These 32 T cell receptor beta chains were all obtained from the same sample, sequenced in a study of read filtering for tumor transcriptome and immune sequencing. The library was built from about 400 ng RNA with molecular barcoded adaptors for alpha/delta and beta/gamma chains. TCRdb reprocessed the reads via MiXCR and lists one record per CDR3 protein. The sample yields 30,000 to 40,000 distinct CDR3 sequences, around 15% seen once. The material sequenced was a population of CD138-negative cells sorted from bone marrow. The receptors originated from a donor over 35 with multiple myeloma.

This clonotype has a count of ten or more. The genes are TRBV7-6 and TRBJ2-5, with 7 bases aligning to TRBD2. Looked up from germline, CDR1 is SGHVS and CDR2 is FNYEAQ. V dropped 4 bases and J dropped 1; count of bases not matched to a gene: 12. There are 17 residues in the CDR3. CDR3 amino acids: CASSSTRAGSPQETQYF. CDR3 bases: TGTGCCAGCAGCTCCACCCGAGCGGGGTCCCCCCAAGAGACCCAGTACTTC. Supplemented by reference TRBV7-6 and TRBJ2-5, the full variable domain reads GAGVSQSPRYKVTKRGQDVALRCDPISGHVSLYWYRQALGQGPEFLTYFNYEAQQDKSGLPNDRFSAERPEGSISTLTIQRTEQRDSAMYRCASSSTRAGSPQETQYFGPGTRLLVL.

This clonotype was seen ten or more times. The V gene is TRBV6-1, the J gene TRBJ2-7; D might be TRBD1 or TRBD2, each matching 5 bases. Trimming took 7 bases from V and 3 from J, leaving 19 bases between them. The CDR3 loop spans 15 amino acids. Germline CDR1 MNHNS, CDR2 SASEGT. The CDR3 protein is CASKSPGTELYEQYF. In DNA form, the CDR3 reads TGTGCCAGCAAATCGCCCGGGACGGAGCTCTACGAGCAGTACTTC.

The CDR3 loop is CNAYQRVNTGELFF. In DNA form, the CDR3 reads TGCAATGCCTACCAGCGGGTGAACACCGGGGAGCTGTTTTTT. This rearrangement joins TRBV20-1 to TRBJ2-2; a possible D gene is TRBD2 (6 bases). The CDR3 is 14 residues long. Germline V lookup: CDR1 DFQATT, CDR2 SNEGSKA (reference sequence).

This clonotype showed up many times. The rearrangement joins TRBV28 to TRBJ2-5; no reliable D call. The germline V and J ends were trimmed by 5 bases and 10 bases, with 17 bases remaining between them. The CDR3 sequence is 13 residues long. Germline V gene lookup returns CDR1 MDHEN and CDR2 SYDVKM. CDR3 in DNA: TGTGCCAGCAGTGGACCGATGACGTACGACCAGTACTTC. Residues: CASSGPMTYDQYF.

This clonotype has a count of ten or more. This sequence joins TRBV7-2 and TRBJ2-1, with 12 bases fitting TRBD2. Germline V lookup: CDR1 SGHTA, CDR2 FQGNSA. The CDR3 contains 16 residues. V gave up 0 bases and J gave up 7 bases; unmatched junction bases: 4. This CDR3 is CASSLAASGGVNEQFF. CDR3 coding DNA: TGTGCCAGCAGCTTAGCGGCTAGCGGGGGGGTTAATGAGCAGTTCTTC.

This rearrangement joins TRBV2 to TRBJ2-2, with D possibly TRBD2 on 5 matching bases. CDR3 length: 15 residues. Germline assignment: CDR1 SNHLY and CDR2 FYNNEI. V shed 7 bases and J shed 1 base, with 13 bases lying between them. DNA for the CDR3: TGTGCCAGCATACTTGAGGGAATGAACACCGGGGAGCTGTTTTTT. Protein sequence: CASILEGMNTGELFF. Full variable domain (missing parts from reference TRBV2 and TRBJ2-2): EPEVTQTPSHQVTQMGQEVILRCVPISNHLYFYWYRQILGQKVEFLVSFYNNEISEKSEIFDDQFSVERPDGSNFTLKIRSTKLEDSAMYFCASILEGMNTGELFFGEGSRLTVL.

This clonotype was seen many times. For the CDR3, the DNA is TGCAGCGGTGGGACGGACACTGAAGCTTTCTTT. Protein product: CSGGTDTEAFF. The chain recombines TRBV29-1 with TRBJ1-1; tentative D call: TRBD1 (5 bases). The CDR3 sequence is 11 residues long. Germline CDR1 reads SQVTM; CDR2 reads ANQGSEA. V was cut by 7 bases and J by 3 bases, with 9 bases left in between.

Of note for this clonotype: This may be a read error, as it is one base from a much larger clone. The chain links TRBV29-1 to TRBJ1-3; TRBD1 is a possible D gene (5 bases). This CDR3 is 11 amino acids long. Germline-derived CDR1 and CDR2 are SQVTM and ANQGSEA. V shed 8 bases and J shed 4 bases, with 9 bases lying between them. CDR3 nucleotide sequence: TGCAGCATTGCAGGGGGAAACACCATATATTTT. Translating it yields CSIAGGNTIYF.

At least ten counts were recorded for this clonotype. This chain joins TRBV5-1 and TRBJ1-6; D is unresolved. The CDR3 consists of 15 residues. Germline values: CDR1 SGHRS, CDR2 YFSETQ. V was trimmed by 3 bases and J by 6 bases, leaving 13 bases between them. CDR3 nucleotides: TGCGCCAGCAGCTCGGGCCTGGGGTTTAATTCACCCCTCCACTTT. It encodes CASSSGLGFNSPLHF. The whole variable domain, remainder taken from reference TRBV5-1 and TRBJ1-6, is KAGVTQTPRYLIKTRGQQVTLSCSPISGHRSVSWYQQTPGQGLQFLFEYFSETQRNKGNFPGRFSGRQFSNSRSEMNVSTLELGDSALYLCASSSGLGFNSPLHFGNGTRLTVT.

The sample holds many counts of this clonotype. This sequence joins TRBV5-6 and TRBJ1-1; 7 bases are a match to TRBD1. Germline values: CDR1 SGHDT, CDR2 YYEEEE. CDR3 size: 13 residues. Unmatched junction bases numbered 7, after V lost 4 bases and J lost 7 bases. CDR3 nucleotide sequence: TGTGCCAGCAGCATACAGGGGCGGAATGAAGCTTTCTTT. It encodes CASSIQGRNEAFF. Full variable domain (missing parts from reference TRBV5-6 and TRBJ1-1): DAGVTQSPTHLIKTRGQQVTLRCSPKSGHDTVSWYQQALGQGPQFIFQYYEEEERQRGNFPDRFSGHQFPNYSSELNVNALLLGDSALYLCASSIQGRNEAFFGQGTRLTVV.

Regarding this clonotype: A much larger clone differs from this one at a single base, so this may be a read error. The chain is built from TRBV7-6 and TRBJ1-1; D call uncertain. Germline V gene data show CDR1 as SGHVS and CDR2 as FNYEAQ. Trimming stripped 1 base from V and 1 base from J, with 7 bases between. The CDR3 is 14 residues long. Here the CDR3 DNA reads TGTGCCAGCAGCTTAGAGGGCTGGAACACTGAAGCTTTCTTT. The encoded protein is CASSLEGWNTEAFF.

This clonotype appeared many times. V gene TRBV6-5 combines with J gene TRBJ1-1; 10 positions agree with TRBD1. Trimming at V came to 0 bases and at J to 7 bases, leaving 2 bases not matched to a gene. This CDR3 region has 14 residues. Germline-derived CDR1 and CDR2 are MNHEY and SVGAGI. In DNA form, the CDR3 reads TGTGCCAGCAGTTACTCTGGGACAGGGGTTGAAGCTTTCTTT. Its protein is CASSYSGTGVEAFF.

The chain links TRBV7-2 to TRBJ2-2, with TRBD2 as a possible D gene (6 bases). Germline-derived CDR1 and CDR2 are SGHTA and FQGNSA. The V end was cut by 6 bases, the J end by 5 bases, with 13 bases between. This CDR3 is built from 14 residues. The CDR3 spells CASRSGTLTGELFF. The DNA for the CDR3 is TGTGCCAGCAGGTCCGGGACTCTTACCGGGGAGCTGTTTTTT.

In this sample, this clonotype turned up many times. J is TRBJ2-3 and V is TRBV5-6; D may correspond to TRBD1 or TRBD2 (5 bases each). The CDR3 length is 15 residues. The V end lost 4 bases, the J end lost 1 base, and 13 bases lay between the germline ends. CDR1 is SGHDT and CDR2 is YYEEEE in the germline V gene. CDR3 residues: CASSPNRGGTDTQYF. CDR3 DNA sequence: TGTGCCAGCAGCCCTAATAGAGGGGGCACAGATACGCAGTATTTT.

At least ten counts were recorded for this clonotype. V gene TRBV3-1 combines with J gene TRBJ2-5; D unclear. V shed 0 bases and J shed 5 bases, with 4 bases lying between them. Germline values: CDR1 LGHDT, CDR2 YNNKEL (reference sequence). This CDR3 contains 12 residues. CDR3 in amino acids: CASSQEGETQYF. CDR3 nucleotide sequence: TGTGCCAGCAGCCAAGAAGGTGAGACCCAGTACTTC.

This clonotype was seen many times. The chain has TRBV28 and TRBJ2-2; D unresolved. The CDR3 covers 13 residues. Trimming took 4 bases from V and 7 from J, leaving 10 bases between them. Germline CDR1 reads MDHEN; CDR2 reads SYDVKM. CDR3 DNA sequence: TGTGCCAGCAGTTATGGTGGCTTCGGGGAGCTGTTTTTT. Residues: CASSYGGFGELFF.

This clonotype was detected ten times or more. For the CDR3, the DNA is TGTGCCAGCAGCCACGACAGGGCCCCCGCCGAGCAGTACTTC. Residues: CASSHDRAPAEQYF. This rearrangement joins TRBV7-2 to TRBJ2-7, with 7 nucleotides matching TRBD1. With 5 bases clipped from V and 6 bases from J, the junction kept 10 bases outside the gene matches. The CDR3 has 14 amino acids. In germline, CDR1 is SGHTA, CDR2 FQGNSA.

This clonotype turned up a few times. The rearrangement uses TRBV7-2 and TRBJ2-5; possible D gene TRBD2, 6 bases. The germline V and J ends were trimmed by 4 bases and 2 bases, with 11 bases remaining between them. The V gene's germline CDR1 is SGHTA and CDR2 FQGNSA. The CDR3 is 14 amino acids. The CDR3 sequence: CASSSGVEQETQYF. The CDR3 DNA sequence: TGTGCCAGCAGCTCGGGAGTGGAACAAGAGACCCAGTACTTC.

The rearrangement joins TRBV20-1 to TRBJ2-1; 9 bases align to TRBD2. Germline-derived CDR1 and CDR2 are DFQATT and SNEGSKA (reference sequence). There are 16 residues in the CDR3. J lost 7 bases, V lost 4 bases, and 14 bases had no gene match. CDR3 residues: CSAMGSGGADYNEQFF. CDR3 DNA: TGCAGTGCTATGGGTAGCGGGGGAGCTGATTATAATGAGCAGTTCTTC.

This clonotype was seen at least ten times. The J gene is TRBJ2-3, the V gene TRBV4-3, with 8 bases matching TRBD2. CDR1 is LGHNA and CDR2 is YSLEER in the germline V gene. The CDR3 is made up of 15 amino acids. Trimming removed 0 bases from V and 4 bases from J; junction bases left unmatched: 3. Written as DNA, the CDR3 is TGCGCCAGCAGCCAAGATCGGGGGGGGGCAGATACGCAGTATTTT. Its protein product is CASSQDRGGADTQYF.

There are many counts of this clonotype. V is TRBV5-5 and J is TRBJ1-5, with 7 bases lining up with TRBD1. V dropped 0 bases and J dropped 3; count of bases not matched to a gene: 6. The CDR3 is 16 amino acids. Germline values: CDR1 SGHKS, CDR2 YYEKEE (reference sequence). The CDR3, as DNA: TGTGCCAGCAGCTTGGCCCCAACAGGGGCCAATCAGCCCCAGCATTTT. It translates to CASSLAPTGANQPQHF.

This clonotype was found many times. The chain couples TRBV6-5 to TRBJ2-1; D uncertain. V dropped 6 bases and J dropped 4 bases, with 4 bases sitting between them. The germline V gene encodes CDR1 MNHEY and CDR2 SVGAGI. This CDR3 contains 11 residues. CDR3 sequence: CASRGYNEQFF. CDR3 DNA: TGTGCCAGCAGAGGGTACAATGAGCAGTTCTTC.

The chain carries TRBV20-1 and TRBJ2-3; possible D gene TRBD2, 7 bases. Germline V gene sequence: CDR1 DFQATT, CDR2 SNEGSKA (reference sequence). V was trimmed by 5 bases and J by 2 bases, leaving 14 bases between them. The CDR3 sequence is 14 residues long. The CDR3 region is CSAVLRGPTDTQYF. The DNA for the CDR3 is TGCAGTGCTGTTTTGCGGGGGCCCACAGATACGCAGTATTTT.

Turning to this clonotype: One junction end does not reproduce the germline sequence, and a read error may be involved. This rearrangement joins TRBV5-5 to TRBJ2-2; possibly TRBD1 or TRBD2 for D (6 bases each). The CDR3 runs 16 residues. Germline V gene data show CDR1 as SGHKS and CDR2 as YYEKEE (reference sequence). The CDR3 region is CAGRSVGGLNTGELFF. DNA of the CDR3: TGTGCCGGCAGAAGCGTTGGGGGGCTTAACACCGGGGAGCTGTTTTTT. The entire variable domain, with the rest obtained from reference TRBV5-5 and TRBJ2-2, is as follows: DAGVTQSPTHLIKTRGQQVTLRCSPISGHKSVSWYQQVLGQGPQFIFQYYEKEERGRGNFPDRFSARQFPNYSSELNVNALLLGDSALYLCAGRSVGGLNTGELFFGEGSRLTVL.

This clonotype was seen at least ten times. The chain carries TRBV7-9 and TRBJ2-6, with D unresolved. In germline, CDR1 is SEHNR, CDR2 FQNEAQ (reference sequence). V was cut by 10 bases and J by 0 bases, with 7 bases left in between. The CDR3 totals 13 residues. CDR3 bases: TGTGCCAAACGTAGCTCTGGGGCCAACGTCCTGACTTTC. It encodes CAKRSSGANVLTF.

The chain employs TRBV20-1 and TRBJ1-2; 12 bases line up with TRBD1. After removal of 1 base from V and 4 bases from J, the junction contained 7 bases not matched to a gene. Germline CDR1 DFQATT, CDR2 SNEGSKA (reference sequence). This CDR3 contains 16 residues. DNA of the CDR3: TGCAGTGCTAGAGCGGGACAGGGGGCGCCTAGCTATGGCTACACCTTC. Protein sequence: CSARAGQGAPSYGYTF.

As for this clonotype: This could be a read error, since a much larger clone is one nucleotide away. The chain couples TRBV7-2 to TRBJ1-5, with 7 bases identical to TRBD1. The germline V gene has CDR1 SGHTA and CDR2 FQGNSA. The CDR3 contains 16 residues. CDR3 residues: CASSAPGTASNQSQHF. The CDR3 nucleotides are TGTGCCAGCAGCGCCCCCGGGACAGCTAGCAATCAGTCCCAGCATTTT.

This clonotype was picked up many times. In DNA, the CDR3 is TGTGCCAGCTCCCGGGAGGGCAACTATAATTCACCCCTCCACTTT. This gives the protein CASSREGNYNSPLHF. The chain employs TRBV18 and TRBJ1-6; unclear D gene. Germline V CDR1 and CDR2: KGHSH, LQKENI. The CDR3 sequence is 15 residues long. V was shortened by 6 bases and J by 3 bases, with 12 bases between the two germline ends.

This clonotype was seen many times. This chain links TRBV20-1 with TRBJ1-4; D is perhaps TRBD1 (6 bases). Germline V lookup: CDR1 DFQATT, CDR2 SNEGSKA (reference sequence). The CDR3 consists of 15 residues. With 1 base removed from V and 7 bases from J, the gap between germline ends came to 16 bases. CDR3 loop: CSARVLEQGFEKLFF. The CDR3, as DNA: TGCAGTGCTAGAGTCTTAGAGCAGGGGTTTGAAAAACTGTTTTTT.

The chain combines TRBV2 with TRBJ1-5, with a weak D call TRBD1 (5 bases). Germline CDR1 SNHLY, CDR2 FYNNEI. V was shortened by 3 bases and J by 3 bases, with 12 bases between the two germline ends. The CDR3 contains 15 residues. CDR3 sequence: CASSDPYGANQPQHF. The CDR3 bases are TGTGCCAGCAGTGACCCTTACGGGGCCAATCAGCCCCAGCATTTT.

In the case of this clonotype: With a much larger clone just one base away, this may be a read error. The chain couples TRBV2 to TRBJ2-3, with D possibly matching TRBD1 (5 bases). In germline, CDR1 is SNHLY, CDR2 FYNNEI. This CDR3 region has 14 residues. Trimming pared 6 bases from V and 4 bases from J, leaving 14 bases between. The CDR3 sequence: CASSQEQAADTQYF. In DNA, the CDR3 is TGTGCCAGCAGCCAAGAACAGGCAGCAGATACGCAGTATTTT.

This clonotype was found many times. V gene TRBV6-1 combines with J gene TRBJ2-5; D gene ambiguous. Per the germline V gene, CDR1 is MNHNS and CDR2 is SASEGT. V was pared by 11 bases and J by 3 bases, with 7 bases between. The CDR3 extends over 10 amino acids. The CDR3 DNA is TGTGCCCGCGGCGAAGAGACCCAGTACTTC. Its translation: CARGEETQYF.